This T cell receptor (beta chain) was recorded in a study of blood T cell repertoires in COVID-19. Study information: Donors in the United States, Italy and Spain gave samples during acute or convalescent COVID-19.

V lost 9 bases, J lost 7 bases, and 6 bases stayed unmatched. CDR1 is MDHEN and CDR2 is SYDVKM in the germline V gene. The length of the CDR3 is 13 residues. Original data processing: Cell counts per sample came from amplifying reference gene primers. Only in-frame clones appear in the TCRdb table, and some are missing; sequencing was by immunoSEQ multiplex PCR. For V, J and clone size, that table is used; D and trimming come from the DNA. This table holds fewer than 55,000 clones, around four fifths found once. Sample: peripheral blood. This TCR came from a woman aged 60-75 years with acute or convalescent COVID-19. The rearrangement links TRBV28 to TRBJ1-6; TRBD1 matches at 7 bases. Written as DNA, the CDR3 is TGTGCCAGATCAAAGGACAGGAATTCACCCCTCCACTTT. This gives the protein CARSKDRNSPLHF.